This is a list of T cell receptor beta chains from one sample in a study of T cell changes during pregnancy in multiple sclerosis. Libraries were prepared by immunoSEQ multiplex PCR; TCRdb keeps only in-frame clonotypes and omits some of them. The table has about 100,000 clones, around 93% seen once. Sequencing used peripheral blood, obtained after pregnancy. These receptors all stem from a female donor with multiple sclerosis, enrolled in a pregnancy study. Each CDR3 is given with its conserved first and last residue. A D gene is named only where the DNA matches it firmly. Where a row states a size, it is once, few, many or the class of an expanded clone; other rows omit it.

>TRBV5-1|.|.|TRBJ2-5
TGCGCCAGCAGCCCCGGACAGAACCAAGAGACCCAGTACTTC
CASSPGQNQETQYF
>TRBV7-2|once|TRBD2|TRBJ2-1
TGTGCCAGCAGCTCGACTAGCGGGAGATCCTACAATGAGCAGTTCTTC
CASSSTSGRSYNEQFF
>TRBV5-1|.|.|TRBJ1-1
TGCGCCAGCAGCTTGGCCAAGACGACAGTCCTGAACACTGAAGCTTTCTTT
CASSLAKTTVLNTEAFF
>TRBV27|.|.|TRBJ2-7
TGTGCCAGCAGTTTATCGATGGCTTCAACCTACGAGCAGTACTTC
CASSLSMASTYEQYF
>TRBV9|once|.|TRBJ2-3
TGTGCCAGCAGCCCCCGCGGAGGGGATAGCACAGATACGCAGTATTTT
CASSPRGGDSTDTQYF
>TRBV2|.|TRBD2|TRBJ2-7
TGTGCCAGCACCCCCGGGACTAGCCCCCACGAGCAGTACTTC
CASTPGTSPHEQYF
>TRBV27|.|TRBD1|TRBJ2-5
TGTGCCAGCAGTTTGACAGGGGAGTGGGAGACCCAGTACTTC
CASSLTGEWETQYF
>TRBV15|few|TRBD2|TRBJ2-7
TGTGCCACCAGCAGGGGGTTTAGCGGGGGAGCCTACGAGCAGTACTTC
CATSRGFSGGAYEQYF
>TRBV5-1|.|.|TRBJ1-3
TGCGCCAGCAGCCAAACTACAGGGTTCGGAAACACCATATATTTT
CASSQTTGFGNTIYF
>TRBV5-1|.|.|TRBJ1-6
TGCGCCAGCAGCTTGTCTGGGGCCTTCAATTCACCCCTCCACTTT
CASSLSGAFNSPLHF
>TRBV9|.|.|TRBJ2-1
TGTGCCAGCAGCTCAAGAGGGACACTCAACGATGAGCAGTTCTTC
CASSSRGTLNDEQFF
>TRBV28|.|.|TRBJ1-6
TGTGCCAGCACCCTGCGCTCTTCTTCTTCACCCCTCCACTTT
CASTLRSSSSPLHF
>TRBV18|.|TRBD1|TRBJ1-2
TGTGCCAGCTCACCAGGGCAGGGGGCAGATGGCTACACCTTC
CASSPGQGADGYTF
>TRBV18|.|.|TRBJ2-1
TGTGCCAGCTCACCAGGACACAGCTCAATTCACTACAATGAGCAGTTCTTC
CASSPGHSSIHYNEQFF
>TRBV28|.|.|TRBJ2-7
TGTGCCAGCAGTTTAAGGGGGGGGGCCTACGAGCAGTACTTC
CASSLRGGAYEQYF
>TRBV18|.|.|TRBJ2-5
TGTGCCAGCTCGCCGCGGGGCCAAGAGACCCAGTACTTC
CASSPRGQETQYF
>TRBV27|once|TRBD2|TRBJ2-5
TGTGCCAGCAGTTTAAAAGGGCAGGGAGGGGAGACCCAGTACTTC
CASSLKGQGGETQYF
>TRBV27|once|.|TRBJ2-6
TGTGCCAGCAGTCACTCTGGGGCCAACGTCCTGACTTTC
CASSHSGANVLTF
>TRBV19|.|.|TRBJ1-5
TGTGCCAGTAGTATCGGCAGGGGCAATCAGCCCCAGCATTTT
CASSIGRGNQPQHF
>TRBV27|.|TRBD1|TRBJ2-1
TGTGCCAGCAGGGGACAGGGGGCGCTCAATGAGCAGTTCTTC
CASRGQGALNEQFF
>TRBV2|.|TRBD1|TRBJ2-7
TGTGCCAGCAGGGACAGGGGATCCTACGAGCAGTACTTC
CASRDRGSYEQYF
>TRBV4-3|.|TRBD1|TRBJ1-2
TGCGCCAGCAGCCAAGATCTTCGGGACAGCTATGGCTACACCTTC
CASSQDLRDSYGYTF
>TRBV28|.|TRBD1|TRBJ1-5
TGTGCCAGCAGTTCGCCACAGGGGCTAGGGAGCAATCAGCCCCAGCATTTT
CASSSPQGLGSNQPQHF
>TRBV10-3|.|TRBD1|TRBJ1-6
TGTGCCATCAGTGACGCGGACCGGGACAGGGGACCCCTCCACTTT
CAISDADRDRGPLHF
>TRBV2|.|.|TRBJ2-7
TGTGCCACCCGATCGCAGCGGGTTTCCTACGAGCAGTACTTC
CATRSQRVSYEQYF
>TRBV5-4|.|.|TRBJ2-1
TGTGCCAGCAGCTTCCGGACAGTCGTTTACAATGAGCAGTTCTTC
CASSFRTVVYNEQFF
>TRBV14|.|.|TRBJ1-2
TGTGCCAGCAGCTTCGACAGGACCTATGGCTACACCTTC
CASSFDRTYGYTF
>TRBV9|.|.|TRBJ2-1
TGTGCCAGCAGCTCCGACAGGCTAAGTGAGCAGTTCTTC
CASSSDRLSEQFF
>TRBV10-3|few|TRBD1|TRBJ2-6
TGTGCCATCAGTCGTGGACAGGGAGGCTCTGGGGCCAACGTCCTGACTTTC
CAISRGQGGSGANVLTF
>TRBV5-6|.|.|TRBJ2-5
TGTGCCAGCAGCTTGGTTGCCGGGGTCGAGGAGACCCAGTACTTC
CASSLVAGVEETQYF
>TRBV9|.|.|TRBJ1-1
TGTGCCACGGGTACAGGGACGAACACTGAAGCTTTCTTT
CATGTGTNTEAFF
>TRBV6-1|.|.|TRBJ2-1
TGTGCCAGCAGTGAAGGTTTCTGGCAAGCAGGTAAATACAATGAGCAGTTCTTC
CASSEGFWQAGKYNEQFF